A single T cell receptor (beta chain) is shown here with its context. Antigen unknown. This specimen belongs to a study of cytomegalovirus exposure and HLA in healthy donors. Study results and caveats: Reports credit the classifier with highly specific, highly sensitive diagnosis of cytomegalovirus status.

This CDR3 spans 11 amino acids. Germline CDR1 and CDR2: LNHNV and YYDKDF (reference sequence). The V end was cut by 0 bases, the J end by 10 bases, with 6 bases between. Here immunoSEQ multiplex PCR was the method, and the copy in TCRdb shows in-frame clones only, minus some. The sample has about 21,000 clones, approximately 97% seen once; the top ten hold over 9.5%. The sequence came from a man aged 25 to 40 in good health and CMV-seropositive. The chain uses TRBV15 and TRBJ1-1; D is ambiguous. The sequenced sample consisted of PBMCs. CDR3 nucleotides: TGTGCCACCAGCAGAGATTTGAGAGCTTTCTTT. Translation: CATSRDLRAFF.